This entry lists 24 T cell receptor beta chains sequenced from one sample in a study of graft-versus-host responses after intestinal transplantation (dated by TCRdb to 2020 to 2022). No antigen has been identified for these receptors. The time point label for this specimen denotes: cells obtained before transplantation from donor or recipient. Library generation was performed with the immunoSEQ multiplex PCR assay. Here the immuneACCESS table is served through TCRdb, limited to in-frame sequences with V and J called. Missing clones are a known gap in these copies; in checked studies unresolved V genes cover under half, and the rest lacks a known reason. In this sample the table shows 80,000 to 90,000 clones, around nine tenths of which occur a single time. The ten biggest clones cover roughly 0.3% of the sample. Sequencing was performed on unstimulated CD4+ T cells sorted from spleen or lymph node cells, taken before intestinal transplant. The receptor source for this set is a human donor who received an intestinal transplant.

V gene TRBV27 combines with J gene TRBJ1-6, with no clear D. Trimming removed 5 bases from V and 5 bases from J, with 16 bases in between. The CDR3 spans 16 residues. The germline V gene has CDR1 MNHEY and CDR2 SMNVEV (reference sequence). In DNA, the CDR3 is TGTGCCAGCAGTCCTACCTACGTGCGTAATAATTCACCCCTCCACTTT. Encoded protein: CASSPTYVRNNSPLHF.

The V gene is TRBV5-1, the J gene TRBJ2-3, with 15 bases matching TRBD2. CDR3 length: 18 residues. CDR1 and CDR2 from the germline V gene are SGHRS and YFSETQ. The trim removed 2 bases at V and 0 bases at J, leaving 4 bases unmatched. Written as DNA, the CDR3 is TGCGCCAGCAGCTTTACTGGACTAGCGGGAGGGAGCACAGATACGCAGTATTTT. Its translation is CASSFTGLAGGSTDTQYF.

Only one count was recorded for this clone. This sequence joins TRBV13 and TRBJ2-2; D gene unclear. Germline V CDR1 and CDR2: PRHDT, FYEKMQ (reference sequence). This CDR3 has 16 residues. With 1 base removed from V and 0 bases from J, the gap between germline ends came to 9 bases. In nucleotides, the CDR3 is TGTGCCAGCAGCTTAGTGGGTCAATCGAACACCGGGGAGCTGTTTTTT. It translates to CASSLVGQSNTGELFF.

This chain connects TRBV5-1 to TRBJ1-6; D is perhaps TRBD1 (5 bases). The V gene's germline CDR1 is SGHRS and CDR2 YFSETQ. Trimming took 0 bases from V and 7 from J, leaving 8 bases between them. The length of the CDR3 is 14 residues. This CDR3 is CASSLDRSNSPLHF. In nucleotides, the CDR3 is TGCGCCAGCAGCTTGGACAGGTCGAATTCACCCCTCCACTTT.

The chain recombines TRBV18 with TRBJ1-2; D gene uncertain. The CDR3 has 14 amino acids. From germline, CDR1 is KGHSH and CDR2 LQKENI. Trimming left V 0 bases short and J 5 bases short, with 10 bases between. CDR3 DNA sequence: TGTGCCAGCTCACCACCCGATCAGATATATGGCTACACCTTC. Translation: CASSPPDQIYGYTF.

The chain carries TRBV7-7 and TRBJ2-2; D perhaps matches TRBD2 (6 bases). This CDR3 has 14 amino acids. Germline lookup yields CDR1 SSHAT and CDR2 FNYEAQ (reference sequence). Trimming left V 8 bases short and J 5 bases short, with 15 bases between. This CDR3 reads CASGGKGGTGELFF. As DNA, the CDR3 is TGTGCCAGCGGGGGGAAAGGTGGAACCGGGGAGCTGTTTTTT.

This chain connects TRBV6-5 to TRBJ1-5; D ambiguous. The CDR3 has 13 residues. V shed 6 bases and J shed 6 bases, with 12 bases lying between them. Looked up from germline, CDR1 is MNHEY and CDR2 is SVGAGI. In DNA form, the CDR3 reads TGTGCCAGCAGGAGGGTGGTAGGTCAGCCCCAGCATTTT. Translated, it gives CASRRVVGQPQHF.

V and J are TRBV7-9 and TRBJ2-1; 9 positions match TRBD1. This CDR3 spans 13 amino acids. V shed 6 bases, J shed 7 bases, and the junction held 4 bases outside the gene matches. Germline V gene data show CDR1 as SEHNR and CDR2 as FQNEAQ (reference sequence). Here the CDR3 DNA reads TGTGCCAGCAGTCGGACAGGGGTAAATGAGCAGTTCTTC. It is translated as CASSRTGVNEQFF.

The chain has TRBV7-6 and TRBJ2-7; TRBD1 aligns across 7 bases. V was clipped by 1 base and J by 4 bases; unmatched bases: 7. This CDR3 has 15 amino acids. Germline-derived CDR1 and CDR2 are SGHVS and FNYEAQ. The CDR3 protein is CASSLGGTGAYEQYF. The CDR3 DNA sequence: TGTGCCAGCAGCTTAGGTGGTACAGGGGCGTACGAGCAGTACTTC.

The chain uses TRBV10-3 and TRBJ2-1; possible D gene TRBD1, 5 bases. Trimming pared 3 bases from V and 4 bases from J, leaving 13 bases between. Germline CDR1 and CDR2: ENHRY and SYGVKD. The CDR3 length is 15 residues. The CDR3 DNA is TGTGCCATCAGTGACGTACAGGCCGGATACAATGAGCAGTTCTTC. Amino acid sequence: CAISDVQAGYNEQFF.

The V and J genes are TRBV2 and TRBJ1-2; no reliable D call. Germline V CDR1 and CDR2: SNHLY, FYNNEI. The V and J ends lost 4 bases and 1 base respectively, with 4 bases between them. The CDR3 has 12 residues. DNA for the CDR3: TGTGCCAGCAGTGTGCATAACTATGGCTACACCTTC. Its translation: CASSVHNYGYTF.

V and J are TRBV19 and TRBJ2-2; no reliable D call. With 8 bases removed from V and 3 bases from J, the gap between germline ends came to 7 bases. The CDR3 sequence is 12 residues long. CDR1 is LNHDA and CDR2 is SQIVND in the germline V gene (reference sequence). DNA of the CDR3: TGTGCCAGTCGCATCCACACCGGGGAGCTGTTTTTT. Its protein is CASRIHTGELFF.

V gene TRBV11-3 combines with J gene TRBJ2-3, with 8 bases fitting TRBD2. The CDR3 sequence is 16 residues long. Germline V gene lookup returns CDR1 SGHNT and CDR2 YENEEA. The V segment lost 1 base and the J segment 3 bases; nucleotides outside the gene matches: 6. CDR3 sequence (DNA): TGTGCCAGCAGCTTAGGGGCGGGAGGAATTACAGATACGCAGTATTTT. It translates to CASSLGAGGITDTQYF.

This chain joins TRBV7-3 and TRBJ2-1; perhaps TRBD1 as D (5 bases). The CDR3 length is 13 residues. Germline V gene data show CDR1 as SGHTA and CDR2 as FQGTGA. V was cut by 3 bases and J by 6 bases, with 9 bases left in between. The DNA of the CDR3 is TGTGCCAGCAGCTTCAGGGTACCCAATGAGCAGTTCTTC. Its translation: CASSFRVPNEQFF.

The genes are TRBV27 and TRBJ2-5, with D maybe TRBD2 (5 bases). Germline V gene lookup returns CDR1 MNHEY and CDR2 SMNVEV (reference sequence). CDR3 length equals 14 residues. The germline V and J ends were trimmed by 3 bases and 3 bases, with 11 bases remaining between them. DNA of the CDR3: TGTGCCAGCAGTTTCAGCGGACCCAAAGAGACCCAGTACTTC. Translated: CASSFSGPKETQYF.

The chain uses TRBV7-2 and TRBJ1-2, with 11 bases that match TRBD1. After removal of 5 bases from V and 8 bases from J, the junction contained 4 bases not matched to a gene. The CDR3 length is 13 residues. In germline, CDR1 is SGHTA, CDR2 FQGNSA. The DNA for the CDR3 is TGTGCCAGCAGCCCGGACAGGGGGCAAGGCTACACCTTC. Protein product: CASSPDRGQGYTF.

The chain uses TRBV11-2 and TRBJ2-1, with D tentatively TRBD1 (6 bases). The CDR3 is 15 amino acids. Germline V gene data show CDR1 as SGHAT and CDR2 as FQNNGV. Trimming stripped 4 bases from V and 7 bases from J, with 17 bases between. Written as DNA, the CDR3 is TGTGCCAGCAGCTCCCCCCGGGACATCCCTAATGAGCAGTTCTTC. This encodes CASSSPRDIPNEQFF.

V and J are TRBV19 and TRBJ2-1; 11 bases match TRBD2. The CDR3 runs to 20 residues. V was clipped by 4 bases and J by 0 bases; unmatched bases: 14. Germline CDR1 reads LNHDA; CDR2 reads SQIVND (reference sequence). CDR3 DNA sequence: TGTGCCAGTAGTAAGGACCCCGGGACTAGCGGACAGAGCTCCTACAATGAGCAGTTCTTC. Its translation is CASSKDPGTSGQSSYNEQFF.

This clone appeared once. The chain joins TRBV5-1 to TRBJ2-2; the D is unclear. This CDR3 contains 13 residues. Trimming shortened V by 1 base and J by 5 bases, and 6 bases separated the two germline ends. Per the germline V gene, CDR1 is SGHRS and CDR2 is YFSETQ. The CDR3 reads CASSLSQTGELFF. CDR3 bases: TGCGCCAGCAGCTTGAGTCAGACCGGGGAGCTGTTTTTT. The entire variable domain, with the rest obtained from reference TRBV5-1 and TRBJ2-2, is as follows: KAGVTQTPRYLIKTRGQQVTLSCSPISGHRSVSWYQQTPGQGLQFLFEYFSETQRNKGNFPGRFSGRQFSNSRSEMNVSTLELGDSALYLCASSLSQTGELFFGEGSRLTVL.

There are a few counts of this clone. The gene calls are TRBV6-1 and TRBJ2-7; 7 nucleotides agree with TRBD1. The CDR3 loop spans 15 amino acids. With 1 base clipped from V and 3 bases from J, the junction kept 6 bases outside the gene matches. Germline V gene sequence: CDR1 MNHNS, CDR2 SASEGT. The CDR3 protein is CASSEGTGAFYEQYF. The CDR3 DNA is TGTGCCAGCAGTGAAGGGACAGGAGCTTTCTACGAGCAGTACTTC.

The chain combines TRBV6-5 with TRBJ2-3, with no clear D. Germline V gives CDR1 MNHEY, CDR2 SVGAGI. The ends were cut back, 2 bases at V and 7 bases at J, with 13 bases in the middle. The CDR3 contains 14 residues. This chain's CDR3 is CASSYDSGLNTQYF. The CDR3 bases are TGTGCCAGCAGTTACGATTCCGGTTTGAATACGCAGTATTTT.

This clone appeared once. The chain uses TRBV28 and TRBJ2-5, with 12 positions matching TRBD1. The V gene end was trimmed by 10 bases and the J gene end by 7 bases; junction bases not matched to a gene: 7. The V gene's germline CDR1 is MDHEN and CDR2 SYDVKM. The CDR3 is 13 amino acids. The CDR3 sequence: CATAGQGAVTQYF. The CDR3 DNA reads TGTGCCACCGCGGGACAGGGGGCAGTGACCCAGTACTTC.

A remark on this clone: Within the sample, other DNA sequences also encode this same CDR3. The V and J genes are TRBV15 and TRBJ1-1; the D is unclear. Germline CDR1 is LNHNV and CDR2 is YYDKDF (reference sequence). This CDR3 comprises 14 residues. Trimming removed 5 bases at V and 11 bases at J, with 21 bases between. The CDR3 DNA reads as TGTGCCACCAGCCGAGGCCTGCCCGGGCCGCGGGCTTTCTTT. Translating gives CATSRGLPGPRAFF.

This chain joins TRBV6-1 and TRBJ2-3; 10 bases agree with TRBD2. Trimming cost V 4 bases and J 9 bases; bases outside gene matches: 10. Germline CDR1 is MNHNS and CDR2 is SASEGT. This CDR3 contains 15 residues. This chain's CDR3 is CASSVGLAGVGTQYF. The CDR3 coding sequence is TGTGCCAGCAGTGTGGGGCTAGCGGGAGTTGGAACGCAGTATTTT.